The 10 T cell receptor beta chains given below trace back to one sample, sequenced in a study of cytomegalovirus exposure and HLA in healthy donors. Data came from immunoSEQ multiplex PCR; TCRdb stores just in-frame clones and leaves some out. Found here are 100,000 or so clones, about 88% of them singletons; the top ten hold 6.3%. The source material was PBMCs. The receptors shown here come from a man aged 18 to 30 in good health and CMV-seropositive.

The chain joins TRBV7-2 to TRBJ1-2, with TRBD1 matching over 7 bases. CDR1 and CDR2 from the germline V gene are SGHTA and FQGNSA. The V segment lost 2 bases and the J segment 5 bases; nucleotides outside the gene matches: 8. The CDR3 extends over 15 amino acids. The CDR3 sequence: CASSLTRTGGYGYTF. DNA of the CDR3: TGTGCCAGCAGCTTAACCAGGACAGGAGGATATGGCTACACCTTC.

CDR3 sequence: CASSLPSGGTGELFF. CDR3 DNA sequence: TGCGCCAGCAGCTTGCCGAGTGGGGGGACCGGGGAGCTGTTTTTT. The chain combines TRBV5-1 with TRBJ2-2; D perhaps matches TRBD2 (6 bases). The length of the CDR3 is 15 residues. V lost 1 base and J lost 5, with 12 bases in between. Germline CDR1 reads SGHRS; CDR2 reads YFSETQ.

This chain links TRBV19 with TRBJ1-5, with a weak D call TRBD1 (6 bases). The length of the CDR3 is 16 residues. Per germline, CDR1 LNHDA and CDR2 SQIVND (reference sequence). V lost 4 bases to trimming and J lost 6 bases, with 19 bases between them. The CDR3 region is CASSTQGGGLVQPQHF. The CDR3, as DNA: TGTGCCAGTAGTACCCAAGGGGGGGGGTTGGTTCAGCCCCAGCATTTT.

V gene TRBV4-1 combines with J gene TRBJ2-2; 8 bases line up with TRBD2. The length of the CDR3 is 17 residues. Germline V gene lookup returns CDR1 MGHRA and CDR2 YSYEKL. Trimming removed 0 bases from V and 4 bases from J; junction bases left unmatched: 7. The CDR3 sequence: CASSQEIAGGLTGELFF. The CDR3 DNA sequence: TGCGCCAGCAGCCAAGAAATCGCGGGGGGCCTCACCGGGGAGCTGTTTTTT.

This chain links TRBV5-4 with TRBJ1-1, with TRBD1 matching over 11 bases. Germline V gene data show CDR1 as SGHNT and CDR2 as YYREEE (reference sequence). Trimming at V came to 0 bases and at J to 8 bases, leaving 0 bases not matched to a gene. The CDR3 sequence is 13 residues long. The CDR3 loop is CASSLGDRGEAFF. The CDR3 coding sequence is TGTGCCAGCAGCTTGGGGGACAGGGGGGAAGCTTTCTTT.

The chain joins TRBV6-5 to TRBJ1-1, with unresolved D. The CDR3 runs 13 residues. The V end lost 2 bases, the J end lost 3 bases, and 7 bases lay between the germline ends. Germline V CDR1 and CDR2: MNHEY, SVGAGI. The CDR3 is CASSYRQDTEAFF. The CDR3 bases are TGTGCCAGCAGTTACCGTCAGGACACTGAAGCTTTCTTT.

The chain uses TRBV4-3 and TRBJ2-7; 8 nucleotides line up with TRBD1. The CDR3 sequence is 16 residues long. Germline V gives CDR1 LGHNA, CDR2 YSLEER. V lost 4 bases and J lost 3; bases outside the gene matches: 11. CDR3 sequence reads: CASSPYGAGGNYEQYF. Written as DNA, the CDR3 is TGCGCCAGCAGCCCCTACGGTGCAGGGGGCAACTACGAGCAGTACTTC.

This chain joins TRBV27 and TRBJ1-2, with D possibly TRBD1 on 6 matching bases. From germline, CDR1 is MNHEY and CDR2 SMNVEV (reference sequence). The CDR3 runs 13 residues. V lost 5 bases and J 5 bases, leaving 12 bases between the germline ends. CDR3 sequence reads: CASSLGGAYGYTF. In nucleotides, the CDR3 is TGTGCCAGCAGTCTGGGGGGGGCTTATGGCTACACCTTC.

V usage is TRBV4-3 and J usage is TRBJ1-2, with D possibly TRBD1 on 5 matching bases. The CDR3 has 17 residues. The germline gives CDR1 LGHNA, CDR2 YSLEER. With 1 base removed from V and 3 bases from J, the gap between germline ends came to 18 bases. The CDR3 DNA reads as TGCGCCAGCAGCCAAGTGCTCAGGGCGGGGAGTGACTATGGCTACACCTTC. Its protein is CASSQVLRAGSDYGYTF.

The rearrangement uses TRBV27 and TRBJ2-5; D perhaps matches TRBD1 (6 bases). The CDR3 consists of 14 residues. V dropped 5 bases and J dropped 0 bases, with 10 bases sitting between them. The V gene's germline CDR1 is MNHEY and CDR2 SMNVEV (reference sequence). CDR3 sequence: CASSTTGNQETQYF. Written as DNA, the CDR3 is TGTGCCAGCAGTACTACAGGGAACCAAGAGACCCAGTACTTC.